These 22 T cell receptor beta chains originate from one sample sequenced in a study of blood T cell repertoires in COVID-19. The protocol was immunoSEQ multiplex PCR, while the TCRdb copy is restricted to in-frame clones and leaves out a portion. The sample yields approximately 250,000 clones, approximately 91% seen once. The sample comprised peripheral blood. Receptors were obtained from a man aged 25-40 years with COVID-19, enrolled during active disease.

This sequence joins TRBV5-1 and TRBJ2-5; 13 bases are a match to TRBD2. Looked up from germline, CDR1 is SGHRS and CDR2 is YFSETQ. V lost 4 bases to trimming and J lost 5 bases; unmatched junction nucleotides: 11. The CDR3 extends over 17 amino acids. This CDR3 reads CASSLPRLAGGTETQYF. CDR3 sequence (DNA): TGCGCCAGCAGCCTCCCCCGACTAGCGGGGGGAACGGAGACCCAGTACTTC. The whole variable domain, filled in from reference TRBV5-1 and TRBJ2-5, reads KAGVTQTPRYLIKTRGQQVTLSCSPISGHRSVSWYQQTPGQGLQFLFEYFSETQRNKGNFPGRFSGRQFSNSRSEMNVSTLELGDSALYLCASSLPRLAGGTETQYFGPGTRLLVL.

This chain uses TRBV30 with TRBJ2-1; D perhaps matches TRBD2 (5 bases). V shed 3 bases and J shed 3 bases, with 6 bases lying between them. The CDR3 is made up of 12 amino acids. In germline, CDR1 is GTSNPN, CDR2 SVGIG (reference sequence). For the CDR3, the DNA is TGTGCCTGGAGCCGGGACTACAATGAGCAGTTCTTC. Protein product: CAWSRDYNEQFF.

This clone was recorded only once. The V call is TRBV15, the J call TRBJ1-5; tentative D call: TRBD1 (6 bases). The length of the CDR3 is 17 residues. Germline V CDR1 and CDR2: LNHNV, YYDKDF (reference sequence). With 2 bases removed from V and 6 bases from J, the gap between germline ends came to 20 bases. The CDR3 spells CATSRSMIRGLGQPQHF. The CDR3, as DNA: TGTGCCACCAGCAGAAGTATGATAAGGGGGTTAGGTCAGCCCCAGCATTTT.

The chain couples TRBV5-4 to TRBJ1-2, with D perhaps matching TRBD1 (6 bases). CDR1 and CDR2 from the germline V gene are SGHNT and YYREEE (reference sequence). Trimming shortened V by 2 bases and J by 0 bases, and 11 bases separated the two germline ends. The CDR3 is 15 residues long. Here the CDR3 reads CASSFRGGSNYGYTF. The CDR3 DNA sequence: TGTGCCAGCAGCTTTAGGGGGGGGTCTAACTATGGCTACACCTTC.

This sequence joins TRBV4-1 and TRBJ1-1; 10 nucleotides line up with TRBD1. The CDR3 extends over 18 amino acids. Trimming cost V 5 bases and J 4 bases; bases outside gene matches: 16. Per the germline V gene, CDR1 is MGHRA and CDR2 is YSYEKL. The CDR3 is CASSYPGQGRSGGTEAFF. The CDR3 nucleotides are TGCGCCAGCAGCTACCCGGGACAGGGGAGGTCAGGCGGCACTGAAGCTTTCTTT.

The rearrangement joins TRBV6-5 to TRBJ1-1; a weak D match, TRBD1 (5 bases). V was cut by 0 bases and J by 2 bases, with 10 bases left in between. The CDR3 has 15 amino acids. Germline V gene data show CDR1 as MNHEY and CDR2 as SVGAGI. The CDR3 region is CASSYSGGGNTEAFF. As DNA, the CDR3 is TGTGCCAGCAGTTACTCCGGGGGAGGAAACACTGAAGCTTTCTTT.

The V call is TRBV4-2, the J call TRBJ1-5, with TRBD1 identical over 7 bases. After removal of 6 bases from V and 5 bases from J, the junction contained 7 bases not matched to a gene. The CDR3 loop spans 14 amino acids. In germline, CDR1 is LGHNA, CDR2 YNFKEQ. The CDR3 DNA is TGTGCCAGCAGATACCAGGGGGACGATCAGCCCCAGCATTTT. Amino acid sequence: CASRYQGDDQPQHF.

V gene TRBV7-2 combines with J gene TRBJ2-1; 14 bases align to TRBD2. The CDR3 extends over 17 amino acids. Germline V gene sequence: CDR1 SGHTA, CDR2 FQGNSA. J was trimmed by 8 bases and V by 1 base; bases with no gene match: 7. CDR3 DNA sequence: TGTGCCAGCAGCTTAGGACTAGCGGGGGGGATCGCGGATGAGCAGTTCTTC. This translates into CASSLGLAGGIADEQFF.

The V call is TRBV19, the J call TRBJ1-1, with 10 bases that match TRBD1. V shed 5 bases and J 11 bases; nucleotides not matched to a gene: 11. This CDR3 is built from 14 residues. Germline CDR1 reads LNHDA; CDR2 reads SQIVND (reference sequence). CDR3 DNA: TGTGCCAGTAGTCACTCCGGGACAGGGGAGGGGGCTTTCTTT. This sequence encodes CASSHSGTGEGAFF.

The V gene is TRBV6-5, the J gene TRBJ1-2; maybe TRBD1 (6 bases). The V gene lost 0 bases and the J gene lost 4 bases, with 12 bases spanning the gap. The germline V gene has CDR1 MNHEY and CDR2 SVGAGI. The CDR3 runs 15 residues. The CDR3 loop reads CASSYSATGLYGYTF. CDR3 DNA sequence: TGTGCCAGCAGTTACTCGGCGACAGGCCTCTATGGCTACACCTTC.

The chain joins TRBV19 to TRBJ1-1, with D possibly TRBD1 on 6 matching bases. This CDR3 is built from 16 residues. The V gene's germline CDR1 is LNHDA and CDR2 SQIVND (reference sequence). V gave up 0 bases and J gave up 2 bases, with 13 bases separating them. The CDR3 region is CASSIDGGQINTEAFF. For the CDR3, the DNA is TGTGCCAGTAGTATAGATGGGGGACAAATAAACACTGAAGCTTTCTTT.

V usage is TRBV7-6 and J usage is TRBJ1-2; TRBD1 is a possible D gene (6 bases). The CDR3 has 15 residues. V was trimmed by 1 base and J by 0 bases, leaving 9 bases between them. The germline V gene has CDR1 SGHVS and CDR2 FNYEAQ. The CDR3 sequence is CASSLGQATNYGYTF. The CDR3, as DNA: TGTGCCAGCAGCTTAGGACAGGCAACTAACTATGGCTACACCTTC.

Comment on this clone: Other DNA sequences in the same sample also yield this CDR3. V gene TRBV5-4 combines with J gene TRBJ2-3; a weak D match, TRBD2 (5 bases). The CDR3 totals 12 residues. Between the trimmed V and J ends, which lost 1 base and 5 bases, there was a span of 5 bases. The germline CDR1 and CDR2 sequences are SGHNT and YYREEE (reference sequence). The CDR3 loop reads CASSLRGDTQYF. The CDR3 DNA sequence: TGTGCCAGCAGCTTGCGGGGAGATACGCAGTATTTT.

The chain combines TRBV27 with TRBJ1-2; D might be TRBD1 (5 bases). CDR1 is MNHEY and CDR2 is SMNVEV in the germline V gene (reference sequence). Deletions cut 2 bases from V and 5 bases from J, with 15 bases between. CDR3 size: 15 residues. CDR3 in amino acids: CASSLGLGREYGYTF. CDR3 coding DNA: TGTGCCAGCAGTTTAGGGCTCGGCAGGGAATATGGCTACACCTTC.

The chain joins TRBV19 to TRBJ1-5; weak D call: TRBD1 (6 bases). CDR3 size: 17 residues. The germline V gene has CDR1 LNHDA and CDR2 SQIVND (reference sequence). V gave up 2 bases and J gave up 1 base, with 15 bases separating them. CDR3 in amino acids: CASSIWGNRASNQPQHF. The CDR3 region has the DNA TGTGCCAGTAGTATATGGGGGAACAGGGCCAGCAATCAGCCCCAGCATTTT.

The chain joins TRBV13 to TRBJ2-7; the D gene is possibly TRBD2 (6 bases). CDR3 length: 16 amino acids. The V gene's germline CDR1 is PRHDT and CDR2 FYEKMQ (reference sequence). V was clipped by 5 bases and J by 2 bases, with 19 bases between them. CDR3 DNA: TGTGCCAGCAGCGAGTACGGGACTCAGAATACCTACGAGCAGTACTTC. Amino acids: CASSEYGTQNTYEQYF.

The CDR3 is CASSTPGTGRDGYTF. The CDR3 DNA reads as TGTGCCAGCAGCACCCCCGGGACAGGGAGGGATGGCTACACCTTC. The rearrangement uses TRBV7-9 and TRBJ1-2; TRBD1 aligns across 9 bases. The CDR3 runs to 15 residues. The germline V gene has CDR1 SEHNR and CDR2 FQNEAQ (reference sequence). J was trimmed by 6 bases and V by 5 bases; bases with no gene match: 10.

For the CDR3, the DNA is TGTGCCAGCAGTCTGACCGGGTTGGGTGACAATGAGCAGTTCTTC. Protein sequence: CASSLTGLGDNEQFF. This chain connects TRBV2 to TRBJ2-1; D is unresolved. In germline, CDR1 is SNHLY, CDR2 FYNNEI. The CDR3 has 15 residues. Trimming left V 5 bases short and J 5 bases short, with 16 bases between.

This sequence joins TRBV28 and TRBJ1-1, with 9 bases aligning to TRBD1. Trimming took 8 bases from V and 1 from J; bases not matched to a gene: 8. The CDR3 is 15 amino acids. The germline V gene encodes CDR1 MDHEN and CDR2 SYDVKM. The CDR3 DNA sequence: TGTGCCAGCGTATCGACAGGGGGAAGGAACACTGAAGCTTTCTTT. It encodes CASVSTGGRNTEAFF.

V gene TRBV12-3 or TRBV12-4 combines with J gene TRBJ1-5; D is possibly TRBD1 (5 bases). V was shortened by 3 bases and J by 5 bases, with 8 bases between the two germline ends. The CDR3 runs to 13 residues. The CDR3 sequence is CASSFAGYQPQHF. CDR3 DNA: TGTGCCAGCAGTTTTGCAGGGTATCAGCCCCAGCATTTT.

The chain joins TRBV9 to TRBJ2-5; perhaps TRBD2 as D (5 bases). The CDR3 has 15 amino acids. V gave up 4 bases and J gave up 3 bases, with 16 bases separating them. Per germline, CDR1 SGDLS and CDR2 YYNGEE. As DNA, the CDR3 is TGTGCCAGCAGCCCCCGTGCGGGTGTGAAAGAGACCCAGTACTTC. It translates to CASSPRAGVKETQYF.

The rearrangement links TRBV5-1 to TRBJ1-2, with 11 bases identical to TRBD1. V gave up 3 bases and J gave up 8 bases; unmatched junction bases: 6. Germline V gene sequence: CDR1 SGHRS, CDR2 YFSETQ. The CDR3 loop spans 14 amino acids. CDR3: CASSSGQGAEGYTF. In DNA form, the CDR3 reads TGCGCCAGCAGCTCAGGACAGGGGGCGGAGGGCTACACCTTC.